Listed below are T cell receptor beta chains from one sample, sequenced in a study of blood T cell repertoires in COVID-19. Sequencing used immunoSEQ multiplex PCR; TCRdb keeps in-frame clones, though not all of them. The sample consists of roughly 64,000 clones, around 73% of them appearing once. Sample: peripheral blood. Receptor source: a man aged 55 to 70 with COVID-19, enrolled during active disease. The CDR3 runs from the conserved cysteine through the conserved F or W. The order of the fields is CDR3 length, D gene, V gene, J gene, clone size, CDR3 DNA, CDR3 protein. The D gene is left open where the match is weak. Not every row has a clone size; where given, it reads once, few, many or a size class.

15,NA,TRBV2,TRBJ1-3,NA,TGTGCCAGCAGTAAACAGGGTTTCTCTGGAAACACCATATATTTT,CASSKQGFSGNTIYF
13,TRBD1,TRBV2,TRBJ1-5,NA,TGTGCCAGCCGGACAGGGCTCAGCCAGCCCCAGCATTTT,CASRTGLSQPQHF
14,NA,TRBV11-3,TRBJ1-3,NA,TGTGCCAGCAGCTTACGAGTTTTTGGAAACACCATATATTTT,CASSLRVFGNTIYF
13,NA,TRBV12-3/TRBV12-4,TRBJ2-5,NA,TGTGCCAGCAGTCTCGGGTTAGTTGAGACCCAGTACTTC,CASSLGLVETQYF
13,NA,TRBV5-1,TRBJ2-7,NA,TGCGCCAGCAGCTTTACGACAGGAAACGAGCAGTACTTC,CASSFTTGNEQYF
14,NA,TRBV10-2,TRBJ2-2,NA,TGCGCCAGCATGGGGCACACGAACACCGGGGAGCTGTTTTTT,CASMGHTNTGELFF
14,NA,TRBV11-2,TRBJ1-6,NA,TGTGCCAGCAGCTTGGAGAGTAGACAGCCGCCCCTCCACTTT,CASSLESRQPPLHF
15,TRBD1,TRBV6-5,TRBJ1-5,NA,TGTGCCAGCAGCCGGGACAGATATAGCAATCAGCCCCAGCATTTT,CASSRDRYSNQPQHF
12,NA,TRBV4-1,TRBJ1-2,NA,TGCGCCAGCAGCCAGGCAGGGGCCGGCTACACCTTC,CASSQAGAGYTF
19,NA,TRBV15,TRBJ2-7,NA,TGTGCCACCAGCAGAAGACCCTCAACAGGGCCTCTAAGCTCCTACGAGCAGTACTTC,CATSRRPSTGPLSSYEQYF
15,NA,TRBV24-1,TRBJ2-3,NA,TGTGCCACCAGTGATCAACGCGTCAGCACAGATACGCAGTATTTT,CATSDQRVSTDTQYF
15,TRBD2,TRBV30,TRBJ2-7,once,TGTGCCTGGGAGGGACTAGCGGGACCTACCTACGAGCAGTACTTC,CAWEGLAGPTYEQYF
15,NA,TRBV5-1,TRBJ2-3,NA,TGCGCCAGCATGGTTTTTGGGGCGAGCACAGATACGCAGTATTTT,CASMVFGASTDTQYF
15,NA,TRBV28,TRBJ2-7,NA,TGTGCCAGCAGGTTGGGCGGGGAAAGGGCCTACGAGCAGTACTTC,CASRLGGERAYEQYF
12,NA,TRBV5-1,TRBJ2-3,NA,TGCGCCAGCAGCCTTAGCACAGATACGCAGTATTTT,CASSLSTDTQYF
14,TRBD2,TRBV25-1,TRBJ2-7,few,TGTGCCAGCAGTGTAGCGGGAGGGCTCCGGGAGCAGTACTTC,CASSVAGGLREQYF
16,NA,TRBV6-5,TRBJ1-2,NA,TGTGCCAGCAGTTTTTTGACAGGAGGAGCAACCTATGGCTACACCTTC,CASSFLTGGATYGYTF
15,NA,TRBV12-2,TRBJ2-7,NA,TGTGCAAGTCGCACCCCGCCGGGACAGCCCTACGAGCAGTACTTC,CASRTPPGQPYEQYF